Following are 23 T cell receptor beta chains from one sample sequenced in a study of blood T cell repertoires in COVID-19. Measured with immunoSEQ multiplex PCR; TCRdb has only the in-frame clones, and not every one. The data show 250,000 or so clones, 75% to 90% seen once. Sequenced input: PBMCs or T cells enriched from blood (not recorded which). All receptors derive from a woman aged 40 to 50 who had been exposed to COVID-19.

The chain carries TRBV5-1 and TRBJ2-7; tentative D call: TRBD2 (6 bases). Germline assignment: CDR1 SGHRS and CDR2 YFSETQ. The CDR3 runs 14 residues. CDR3 amino acids: CASSLAGRGYEQYV. The CDR3 nucleotides read TGTGCCAGCAGCTTGGCAGGCCGGGGGTACGAGCAGTACGTC.

The V and J genes are TRBV7-3 and TRBJ1-2, with D tentatively TRBD1 (6 bases). The CDR3 spans 14 residues. V lost 5 bases, J lost 8 bases, and 18 bases lay in between. Per the germline V gene, CDR1 is SGHTA and CDR2 is FQGTGA. The CDR3 spells CASSPGPGVDGYTF. As DNA, the CDR3 is TGTGCCAGCAGCCCCGGGCCAGGGGTCGACGGCTACACCTTC.

This chain joins TRBV5-4 and TRBJ2-5, with 12 bases identical to TRBD2. From germline, CDR1 is SGHNT and CDR2 YYREEE (reference sequence). The CDR3 runs 16 residues. With V trimmed by 0 bases and J by 5 bases, 5 bases remained unmatched. CDR3 loop: CASSLGLAGVKETQYF. In DNA, the CDR3 is TGTGCCAGCAGCTTGGGACTAGCGGGGGTTAAGGAGACCCAGTACTTC. Full variable domain (outside the CDR3, taken from reference TRBV5-4 and TRBJ2-5): ETGVTQSPTHLIKTRGQQVTLRCSSQSGHNTVSWYQQALGQGPQFIFQYYREEENGRGNFPPRFSGLQFPNYSSELNVNALELDDSALYLCASSLGLAGVKETQYFGPGTRLLVL.

The genes are TRBV29-1 and TRBJ2-2, with TRBD2 identical over 8 bases. The CDR3 loop spans 14 amino acids. The germline CDR1 and CDR2 sequences are SQVTM and ANQGSEA. V was pared by 7 bases and J by 1 base, with 5 bases of the junction left unmatched. DNA of the CDR3: TGCAGCGGACTCGGGGGGGTGAACACCGGGGAGCTGTTTTTT. Protein product: CSGLGGVNTGELFF.

The chain employs TRBV5-4 and TRBJ2-1; 7 nucleotides agree with TRBD2. Per the germline V gene, CDR1 is SGHNT and CDR2 is YYREEE (reference sequence). V lost 5 bases, J lost 1 base, and 6 bases stayed unmatched. The length of the CDR3 is 15 residues. DNA for the CDR3: TGTGCCAGCAGACGCCAGCGGGATTCCTACAATGAGCAGTTCTTC. It yields the protein CASRRQRDSYNEQFF.

A word on this clone: An end of the junction does not agree with germline; a read error may underlie this. Additional DNA sequences in this sample encode the identical CDR3. CDR3: CASSLGTANTEAFF. Here the CDR3 DNA reads TGTGCCAGCAGCTTGGGGACAGCGAACACTGAAGCTTTCTTT. The chain carries TRBV5-1 and TRBJ1-1; TRBD1 matches at 7 bases. The CDR3 has 14 amino acids. Germline V gives CDR1 SGHRS, CDR2 YFSETQ.

This rearrangement joins TRBV3-1 (or the pseudogene TRBV3-2) to TRBJ1-1, with a tentative D call TRBD1 (6 bases). Trimming took 4 bases from V and 10 from J, leaving 16 bases between them. CDR1 and CDR2 (germline): LGHDT, YNNKEL (reference sequence). This CDR3 comprises 13 residues. The DNA of the CDR3 is TGTGCCAGCAGCCCCCGAGGGGGAGGGGGAGCTTTCTTT. This sequence encodes CASSPRGGGGAFF.

The CDR3: CAISYENDPRDYGYTF. The DNA of the CDR3 is TGTGCCATCAGCTACGAAAATGACCCACGGGACTATGGCTACACCTTC. The chain couples TRBV10-3 to TRBJ1-2; D remains unclear. CDR3 length equals 16 residues. Looked up from germline, CDR1 is ENHRY and CDR2 is SYGVKD. Deletions cut 6 bases from V and 3 bases from J, with 20 bases between.

The chain recombines TRBV10-3 with TRBJ1-6, with 8 bases lining up with TRBD1. This CDR3 has 14 amino acids. CDR1 and CDR2 (germline): ENHRY, SYGVKD. The J segment lost 7 bases and the V segment lost 5 bases, leaving 4 bases of the junction unmatched. CDR3 nucleotide sequence: TGTGCCATCAGTCCGGGACAGGCCAATTCACCCCTCCACTTT. Protein product: CAISPGQANSPLHF.

The chain couples TRBV27 to TRBJ1-2; D is ambiguous. Between the trimmed V and J ends, which lost 0 bases and 4 bases, there was a span of 15 bases. CDR1 is MNHEY and CDR2 is SMNVEV in the germline V gene (reference sequence). CDR3 length: 16 amino acids. In nucleotides, the CDR3 is TGTGCCAGCAGTTTATCGTGGGCAGGATCTTCCTATGGCTACACCTTC. Translation: CASSLSWAGSSYGYTF.

The rearrangement uses TRBV7-3 and TRBJ1-2; TRBD1 matches 8 bases. Germline V gives CDR1 SGHTA, CDR2 FQGTGA. Trimming removed 5 bases from V and 4 bases from J; junction bases left unmatched: 9. This CDR3 comprises 15 residues. The CDR3 nucleotides read TGTGCCAGCAGCATCGACAGGGGAGACGTCTATGGCTACACCTTC. Amino acids: CASSIDRGDVYGYTF.

This clone was recorded many times. CDR3 amino acids: CASSATGVDNQPQHF. The CDR3 DNA is TGTGCCAGCAGTGCAACAGGGGTTGACAATCAGCCCCAGCATTTT. This sequence joins TRBV25-1 and TRBJ1-5; 7 positions match TRBD1. CDR3 length equals 15 residues. Trimming removed 4 bases from V and 3 bases from J; junction bases left unmatched: 6. Germline values: CDR1 MGHDK, CDR2 SYGVNS. The variable domain in full, completed from reference TRBV25-1 and TRBJ1-5, reads EADIYQTPRYLVIGTGKKITLECSQTMGHDKMYWYQQDPGMELHLIHYSYGVNSTEKGDLSSESTVSRIRTEHFPLTLESARPSHTSQYLCASSATGVDNQPQHFGDGTRLSIL.

The CDR3 coding sequence is TGCGCCAGCAGTCCGGGAGATCGGAATGAGCAGTTCTTC. As protein: CASSPGDRNEQFF. This rearrangement joins TRBV5-1 to TRBJ2-1; tentatively, D is TRBD2 (6 bases). Germline V gene sequence: CDR1 SGHRS, CDR2 YFSETQ. V lost 5 bases and J lost 7, with 13 bases in between. The CDR3 is 13 residues long.

The J gene is TRBJ2-6, the V gene TRBV19, with D possibly TRBD1 on 5 matching bases. Per the germline V gene, CDR1 is LNHDA and CDR2 is SQIVND (reference sequence). V shed 5 bases and J shed 2 bases, with 16 bases lying between them. The CDR3 length is 17 residues. The CDR3 DNA sequence: TGTGCCAGTAGTCGGAGCATTTCAGGGACTGGGGCCAACGTCCTGACTTTC. This gives the protein CASSRSISGTGANVLTF. Full variable domain (outside the CDR3, taken from reference TRBV19 and TRBJ2-6): DGGITQSPKYLFRKEGQNVTLSCEQNLNHDAMYWYRQDPGQGLRLIYYSQIVNDFQKGDIAEGYSVSREKKESFPLTVTSAQKNPTAFYLCASSRSISGTGANVLTFGAGSRLTVL.

The chain combines TRBV7-3 with TRBJ1-1; D gene ambiguous. The V end lost 5 bases, the J end lost 3 bases, and 10 bases lay between the germline ends. Per germline, CDR1 SGHTA and CDR2 FQGTGA. The CDR3 has 13 residues. The CDR3 loop is CASSTYLDTEAFF. The DNA of the CDR3 is TGTGCCAGCAGCACCTACCTGGACACTGAAGCTTTCTTT.

The V gene is TRBV5-1, the J gene TRBJ2-1; no definite D call. From germline, CDR1 is SGHRS and CDR2 YFSETQ. V lost 0 bases, J lost 6 bases, and 13 bases lay in between. The length of the CDR3 is 15 residues. The CDR3 sequence is CASSLVSVRVNEQFF. The DNA of the CDR3 is TGCGCCAGCAGCTTGGTTTCAGTTCGGGTCAATGAGCAGTTCTTC.

V and J are TRBV27 and TRBJ2-1, with D possibly matching TRBD2 (5 bases). The CDR3 is made up of 13 amino acids. V was shortened by 6 bases and J by 10 bases, with 16 bases between the two germline ends. The germline V gene has CDR1 MNHEY and CDR2 SMNVEV (reference sequence). Here the CDR3 reads CASRLESTGEQFF. CDR3 nucleotide sequence: TGTGCCAGCAGGCTAGAATCGACGGGAGAGCAGTTCTTC.

The V call is TRBV7-9, the J call TRBJ2-7; D is possibly TRBD1 (6 bases). Trimming pared 5 bases from V and 0 bases from J, leaving 17 bases between. The CDR3 totals 16 residues. The germline V gene has CDR1 SEHNR and CDR2 FQNEAQ (reference sequence). CDR3 in amino acids: CASSPTTGSSSYEQYF. CDR3 in DNA: TGTGCCAGCAGCCCTACGACAGGATCGAGCTCCTACGAGCAGTACTTC.

The chain combines TRBV7-8 with TRBJ2-7; 9 nucleotides line up with TRBD1. There are 14 residues in the CDR3. V gave up 7 bases and J gave up 7 bases; unmatched junction bases: 11. Germline CDR1 and CDR2: SGHVS and FQNEAQ. CDR3 amino acids: CASNKDRGIGEQYF. CDR3 DNA: TGTGCCAGCAACAAAGACAGGGGGATTGGGGAGCAGTACTTC.

The V gene is TRBV9, the J gene TRBJ1-1; weak D call: TRBD1 (5 bases). Germline V gene lookup returns CDR1 SGDLS and CDR2 YYNGEE. There are 11 residues in the CDR3. V was cut by 5 bases and J by 5 bases, with 7 bases left in between. The CDR3 spells CASRRGTEAFF. The CDR3 DNA follows: TGTGCCAGCAGAAGGGGTACTGAAGCTTTCTTT.

The chain links TRBV28 to TRBJ2-5; 8 nucleotides line up with TRBD2. With V trimmed by 1 base and J by 5 bases, 9 bases remained unmatched. The CDR3 consists of 16 residues. In germline, CDR1 is MDHEN, CDR2 SYDVKM. The CDR3 sequence is CASSLSFGGVGETQYF. DNA of the CDR3: TGTGCCAGCAGTTTATCCTTCGGGGGGGTCGGGGAGACCCAGTACTTC.

This clone came up once. Different DNA sequences within this sample yield the same CDR3. V and J are TRBV3-1 (or the pseudogene TRBV3-2) and TRBJ1-1; no definite D call. V was trimmed by 1 base and J by 6 bases, leaving 3 bases between them. Looked up from germline, CDR1 is LGHDT and CDR2 is YNNKEL (reference sequence). This CDR3 has 11 residues. This CDR3 is CASSQASEAFF. The DNA for the CDR3 is TGTGCCAGCAGCCAAGCCTCTGAAGCTTTCTTT.

This clone was observed a single time. The chain carries TRBV19 and TRBJ1-5; 8 bases align to TRBD1. Germline lookup yields CDR1 LNHDA and CDR2 SQIVND (reference sequence). Unmatched junction bases numbered 9, after V lost 2 bases and J lost 6 bases. This CDR3 is 16 amino acids long. The DNA for the CDR3 is TGTGCCAGTAGTATAAGATCCCAGGGGGCGAGTCAGCCCCAGCATTTT. Translating it yields CASSIRSQGASQPQHF.